Presented here are 5 T cell receptor beta chains from one specimen sequenced in a study of CD8+CD57+ T cells in acquired aplastic anemia. Individuals selected for sequencing had exhibited CD8+CD57+ cell expansion on flow cytometry. TCR beta VDJ and CDR3 profiles were obtained from a genomic DNA template. TCRdb reprocessed the reads with MiXCR, giving one entry per CDR3 protein. The sample lists about 190,000 distinct CDR3 sequences; just under 50% were seen once. Sequencing was done on a sample of sorted CD4+, CD8+, or CD8+CD57+ T cells (not recorded which) from PBMCs. These receptors originate from a human donor with aplastic anemia.

The V call is TRBV19, the J call TRBJ1-1, with TRBD1 identical over 7 bases. CDR3 length equals 13 residues. Germline V gives CDR1 LNHDA, CDR2 SQIVND (reference sequence). V lost 10 bases to trimming and J lost 5 bases; unmatched junction nucleotides: 10. The DNA for the CDR3 is TGTGCCACTAAACCAGGGACAGCTACTGAAGCTTTCTTT. Translating gives CATKPGTATEAFF.

The count of this clonotype is one. The chain employs TRBV30 and TRBJ2-5; D is perhaps TRBD2 (5 bases). Looked up from germline, CDR1 is GTSNPN and CDR2 is SVGIG (reference sequence). The V gene lost 7 bases and the J gene lost 2 bases, with 20 bases spanning the gap. This CDR3 region has 15 residues. CDR3 bases: TGTGCCTACCTTTTGGACTGGGAATTTCAAGAGACCCAGTACTTC. It encodes CAYLLDWEFQETQYF.

Worth noting for this clonotype: This may be a read error, as it is one base from a much larger clone. The V call is TRBV7-2, the J call TRBJ2-7, with 10 bases identical to TRBD1. V was pared by 2 bases and J by 6 bases, with 4 bases of the junction left unmatched. The CDR3 extends over 14 amino acids. The germline gives CDR1 SGHTA, CDR2 FQGNSA. Here the CDR3 reads CASSLRQGASEQYF. Here the CDR3 DNA reads TGTGCCAGCAGCTTACGACAGGGGGCAAGCGAGCAGTACTTC.

This clonotype was detected many times. The rearrangement joins TRBV6-1 to TRBJ2-1, with unresolved D. Germline V gene sequence: CDR1 MNHNS, CDR2 SASEGT. The CDR3 runs 14 residues. V lost 5 bases and J 9 bases, leaving 17 bases between the germline ends. In DNA, the CDR3 is TGTGCCAGCAGTACACGTGAATCCTGGGGTGAGCAGTTCTTC. It translates to CASSTRESWGEQFF.

V and J are TRBV15 and TRBJ2-3; D remains unclear. The CDR3 runs 15 residues. Trimming pared 0 bases from V and 0 bases from J, leaving 7 bases between. CDR1 LNHNV and CDR2 YYDKDF come from the germline V gene (reference sequence). The CDR3 protein is CATSRDRASTDTQYF. The CDR3 DNA sequence: TGTGCCACCAGCAGAGATCGGGCCAGCACAGATACGCAGTATTTT.